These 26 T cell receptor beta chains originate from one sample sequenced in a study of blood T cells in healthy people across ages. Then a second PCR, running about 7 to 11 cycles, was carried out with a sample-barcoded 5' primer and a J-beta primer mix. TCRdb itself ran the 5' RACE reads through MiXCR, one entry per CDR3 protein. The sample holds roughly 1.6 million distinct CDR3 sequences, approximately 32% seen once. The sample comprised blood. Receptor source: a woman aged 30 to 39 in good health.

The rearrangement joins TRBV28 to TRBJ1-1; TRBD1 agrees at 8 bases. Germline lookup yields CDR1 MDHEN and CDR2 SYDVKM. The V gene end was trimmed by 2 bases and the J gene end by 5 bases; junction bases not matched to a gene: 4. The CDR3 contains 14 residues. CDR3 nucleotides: TGTGCCAGCAGTTTAGACAGGGGCAAGACTGAAGCTTTCTTT. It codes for CASSLDRGKTEAFF.

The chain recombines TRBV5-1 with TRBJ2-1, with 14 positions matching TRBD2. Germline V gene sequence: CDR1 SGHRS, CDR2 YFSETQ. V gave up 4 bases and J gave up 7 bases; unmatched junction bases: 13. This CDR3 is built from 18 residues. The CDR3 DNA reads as TGCGCCAGCAGCGCCTATCCGGGACTAGCGGGGGTGTGGAATGAGCAGTTCTTC. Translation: CASSAYPGLAGVWNEQFF.

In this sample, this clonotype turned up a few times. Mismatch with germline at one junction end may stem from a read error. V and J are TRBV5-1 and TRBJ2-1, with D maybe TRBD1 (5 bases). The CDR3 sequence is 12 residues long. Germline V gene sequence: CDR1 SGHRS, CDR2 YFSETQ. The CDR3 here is CASSLQGNERFF. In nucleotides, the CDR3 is TGCGCCAGCAGCTTGCAGGGCAATGAGCGGTTCTTC.

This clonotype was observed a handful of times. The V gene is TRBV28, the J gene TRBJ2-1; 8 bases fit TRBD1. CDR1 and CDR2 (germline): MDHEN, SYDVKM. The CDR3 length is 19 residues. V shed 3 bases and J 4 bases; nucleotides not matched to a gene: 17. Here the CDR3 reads CASSFGKAAGTGNYNEQFF. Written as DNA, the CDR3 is TGTGCCAGCAGTTTCGGTAAAGCAGCCGGGACAGGAAATTACAATGAGCAGTTCTTC.

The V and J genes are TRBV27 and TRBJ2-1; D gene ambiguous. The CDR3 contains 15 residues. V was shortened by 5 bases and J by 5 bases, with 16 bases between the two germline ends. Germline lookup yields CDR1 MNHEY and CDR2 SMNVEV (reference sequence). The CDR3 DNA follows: TGTGCCAGCAGTCCTTCCGGGTTTCGAGACAATGAGCAGTTCTTC. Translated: CASSPSGFRDNEQFF.

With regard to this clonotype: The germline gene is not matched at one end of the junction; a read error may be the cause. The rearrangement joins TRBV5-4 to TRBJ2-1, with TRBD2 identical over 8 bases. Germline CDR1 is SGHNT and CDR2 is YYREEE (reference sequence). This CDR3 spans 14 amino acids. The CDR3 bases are TGTGTCAGCAGCTCACTAGCGGATTACAGTGAGCAGTTCTTC. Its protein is CVSSSLADYSEQFF.

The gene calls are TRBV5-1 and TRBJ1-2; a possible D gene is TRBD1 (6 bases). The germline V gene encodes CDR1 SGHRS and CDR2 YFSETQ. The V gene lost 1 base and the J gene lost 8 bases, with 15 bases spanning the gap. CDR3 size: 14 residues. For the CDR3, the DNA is TGCGCCAGCAGCTTGCACGGGACACCTGAGGGCTACACCTTC. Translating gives CASSLHGTPEGYTF.

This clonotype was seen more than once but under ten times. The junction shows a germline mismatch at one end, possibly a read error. The CDR3 coding sequence is TGCGCCAGCAGTGACGGGCAGCGCGTCTATGGCTACACCTTC. It is translated as CASSDGQRVYGYTF. The chain couples TRBV2 to TRBJ1-2; D remains unclear. Germline V gene sequence: CDR1 SNHLY, CDR2 FYNNEI. The CDR3 spans 14 residues.

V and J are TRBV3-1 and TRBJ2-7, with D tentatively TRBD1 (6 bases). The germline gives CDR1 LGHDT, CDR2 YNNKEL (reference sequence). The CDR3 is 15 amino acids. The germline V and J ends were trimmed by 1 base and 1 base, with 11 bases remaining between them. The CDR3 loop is CASSQVPQGSYEQYF. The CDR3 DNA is TGTGCCAGCAGCCAAGTACCTCAGGGGTCCTACGAGCAGTACTTC.

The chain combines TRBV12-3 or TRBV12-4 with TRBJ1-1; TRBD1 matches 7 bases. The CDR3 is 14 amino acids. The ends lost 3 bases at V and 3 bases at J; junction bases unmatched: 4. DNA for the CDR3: TGTGCCAGCAGTTTGCGCGGACAGGACACTGAAGCTTTCTTT. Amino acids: CASSLRGQDTEAFF.

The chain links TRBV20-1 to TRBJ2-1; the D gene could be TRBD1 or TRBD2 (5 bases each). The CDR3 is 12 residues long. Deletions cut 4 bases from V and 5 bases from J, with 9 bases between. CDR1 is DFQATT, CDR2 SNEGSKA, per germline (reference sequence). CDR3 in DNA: TGCAGTGCTATGGGACCGCACAATGAGCAGTTCTTC. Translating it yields CSAMGPHNEQFF.

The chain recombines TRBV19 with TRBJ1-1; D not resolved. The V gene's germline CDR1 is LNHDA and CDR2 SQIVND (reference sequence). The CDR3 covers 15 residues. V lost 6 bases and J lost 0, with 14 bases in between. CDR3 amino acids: CASSPTATLNTEAFF. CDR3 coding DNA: TGTGCCAGTAGCCCGACCGCCACTCTGAACACTGAAGCTTTCTTT.

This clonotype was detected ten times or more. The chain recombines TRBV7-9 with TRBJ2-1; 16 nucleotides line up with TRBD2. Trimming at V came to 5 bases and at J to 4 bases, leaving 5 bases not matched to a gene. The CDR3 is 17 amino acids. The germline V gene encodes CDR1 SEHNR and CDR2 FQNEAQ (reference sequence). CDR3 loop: CASSIGTSGRVYNEQFF. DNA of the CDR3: TGTGCCAGCAGCATCGGGACTAGCGGGAGGGTATACAATGAGCAGTTCTTC.

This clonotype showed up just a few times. The chain's CDR3 is CASSQEASGTVFYGYTF. In DNA form, the CDR3 reads TGCGCCAGCAGCCAAGAAGCCTCCGGGACGGTATTTTATGGCTACACCTTC. This chain uses TRBV4-1 with TRBJ1-2; D might be TRBD1 (5 bases). Germline V gene lookup returns CDR1 MGHRA and CDR2 YSYEKL. V was cut by 0 bases and J by 5 bases, with 19 bases left in between. This CDR3 has 17 amino acids.

The CDR3 here is CETGDQDYGYTF. In DNA form, the CDR3 reads TGCGAGACAGGGGATCAGGACTATGGCTACACCTTC. This chain uses TRBV20-1 with TRBJ1-2; the match to TRBD1 covers 8 bases. CDR1 DFQATT and CDR2 SNEGSKA come from the germline V gene (reference sequence). The CDR3 is made up of 12 amino acids.

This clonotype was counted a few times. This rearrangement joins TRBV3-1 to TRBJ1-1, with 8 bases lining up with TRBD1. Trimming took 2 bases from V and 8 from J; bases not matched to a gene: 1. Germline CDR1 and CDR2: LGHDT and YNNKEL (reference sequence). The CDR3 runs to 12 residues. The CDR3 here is CASSQRDREAFF. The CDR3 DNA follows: TGTGCCAGCAGCCAACGGGACAGGGAAGCTTTCTTT.

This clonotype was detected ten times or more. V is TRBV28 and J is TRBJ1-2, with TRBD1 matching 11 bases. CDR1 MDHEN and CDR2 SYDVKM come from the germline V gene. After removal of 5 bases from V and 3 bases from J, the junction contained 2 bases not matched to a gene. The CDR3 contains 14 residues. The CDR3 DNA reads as TGTGCCAGCAGTAGGGACAGGGGGGACTATGGCTACACCTTC. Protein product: CASSRDRGDYGYTF.

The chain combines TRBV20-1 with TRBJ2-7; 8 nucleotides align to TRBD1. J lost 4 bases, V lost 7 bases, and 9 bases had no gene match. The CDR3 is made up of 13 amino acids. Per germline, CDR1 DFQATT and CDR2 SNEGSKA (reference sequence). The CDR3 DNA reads TGCAGTGTTCGACCGGGACAGGAGTACGAGCAGTACTTC. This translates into CSVRPGQEYEQYF.

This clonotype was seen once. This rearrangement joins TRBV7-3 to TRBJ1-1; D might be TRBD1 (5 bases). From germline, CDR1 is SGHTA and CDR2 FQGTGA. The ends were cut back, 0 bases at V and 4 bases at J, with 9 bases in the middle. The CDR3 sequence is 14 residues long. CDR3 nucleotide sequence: TGTGCCAGCAGCTTAACTTCAGGGCCCACTGAAGCTTTCTTT. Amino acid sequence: CASSLTSGPTEAFF. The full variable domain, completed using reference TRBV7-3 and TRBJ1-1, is GAGVSQTPSNKVTEKGKYVELRCDPISGHTALYWYRQSLGQGPEFLIYFQGTGAADDSGLPNDRFFAVRPEGSVSTLKIQRTERGDSAVYLCASSLTSGPTEAFFGQGTRLTVV.

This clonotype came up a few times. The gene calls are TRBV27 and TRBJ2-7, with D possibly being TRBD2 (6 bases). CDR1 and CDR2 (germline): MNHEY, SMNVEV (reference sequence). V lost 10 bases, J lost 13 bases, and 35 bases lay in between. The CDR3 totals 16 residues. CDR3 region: CATKHGGVPWVGPTYF. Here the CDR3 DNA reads TGTGCCACCAAACATGGAGGGGTGCCCTGGGTTGGTCCCACCTACTTC.

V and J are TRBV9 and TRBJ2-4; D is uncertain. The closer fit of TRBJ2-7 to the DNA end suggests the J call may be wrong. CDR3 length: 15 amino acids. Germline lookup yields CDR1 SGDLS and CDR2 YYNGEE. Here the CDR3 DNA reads TGTGCCAGCAGCGCCACCCCACAGTTCTCCTACGAGCAGTACTTC. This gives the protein CASSATPQFSYEQYF.

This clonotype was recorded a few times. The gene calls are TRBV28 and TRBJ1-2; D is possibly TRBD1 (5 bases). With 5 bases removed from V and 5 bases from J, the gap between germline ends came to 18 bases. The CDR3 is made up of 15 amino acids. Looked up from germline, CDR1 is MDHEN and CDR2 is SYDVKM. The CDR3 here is CASSTQGGRGYGYTF. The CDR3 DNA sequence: TGTGCCAGCAGTACCCAGGGCGGGCGAGGGTATGGCTACACCTTC.

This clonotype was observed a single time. The CDR3 DNA reads TGTGCCGGCACAGGACAGGGGTATGGCTACACCTTC. This encodes CAGTGQGYGYTF. J is TRBJ1-2 and V is TRBV3-1, with 9 bases matching TRBD1. V lost 11 bases and J lost 5; bases outside the gene matches: 6. Germline CDR1 reads LGHDT; CDR2 reads YNNKEL (reference sequence). This CDR3 comprises 12 residues.

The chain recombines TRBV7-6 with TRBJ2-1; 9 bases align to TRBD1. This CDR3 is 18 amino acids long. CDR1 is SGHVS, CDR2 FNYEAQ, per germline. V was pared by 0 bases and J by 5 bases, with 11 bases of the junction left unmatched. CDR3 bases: TGTGCCAGCAGCTTAGCCATAGTTTCGGGACAGGGAGACAATGAGCAGTTCTTC. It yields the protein CASSLAIVSGQGDNEQFF.

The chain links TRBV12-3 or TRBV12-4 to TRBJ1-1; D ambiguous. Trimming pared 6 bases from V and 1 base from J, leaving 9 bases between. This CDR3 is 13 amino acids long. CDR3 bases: TGTGCCAGCAGACGCTGGGGGAACACTGAAGCTTTCTTT. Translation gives CASRRWGNTEAFF.

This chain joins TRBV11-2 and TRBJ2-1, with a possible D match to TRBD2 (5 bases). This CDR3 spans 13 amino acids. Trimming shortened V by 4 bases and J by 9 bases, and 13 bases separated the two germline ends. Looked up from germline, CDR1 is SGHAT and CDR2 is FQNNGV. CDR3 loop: CASSSLLGSEQFF. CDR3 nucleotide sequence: TGTGCCAGCAGCTCCCTACTAGGAAGTGAGCAGTTCTTC.